This T cell receptor beta chain was documented in a study of blood T cells in healthy people across ages. A J-beta primer mix and a sample-barcoded 5' primer were used in a second PCR of roughly 6 to 11 cycles. Each CDR3 protein is one row after TCRdb ran MiXCR on the 5' RACE reads. In the table there are about 540,000 distinct CDR3 sequences, approximately 25% of which are singletons. In germline, CDR1 is DFQATT, CDR2 SNEGSKA (reference sequence). The CDR3 spans 15 residues. V lost 0 bases and J lost 0, with 9 bases in between. These data also formed part of another study, on T cells of mothers and their children.

This sequence was found in a boy younger than 18 in good health. The chain joins TRBV20-1 to TRBJ2-1; TRBD2 might be the D (6 bases). Source material: blood. CDR3 region: CSARDAGSSYNEQFF. The CDR3 coding sequence is TGCAGTGCTAGAGATGCGGGAAGCTCCTACAATGAGCAGTTCTTC.